This passage covers 10 T cell receptor beta chains from one sample sequenced in a study of T and B cells in COVID-19 patients. From blood, roughly 220-550 ng of genomic DNA served as TRB template. Multiplex PCR with BIOMED2 TRB-A/B primer pools amplified TRB rearrangements. TCRdb passed the multiplex PCR reads through MiXCR, listing each CDR3 protein once. The sample lists 14,000 to 15,000 distinct CDR3 sequences; about 29% were seen once. Sequenced: blood. These receptors all stem from a human donor who had recovered from COVID-19.

This clonotype was observed a few times. The chain joins TRBV6-1 to TRBJ1-1; no firm D call. The length of the CDR3 is 14 residues. Germline CDR1 reads MNHNS; CDR2 reads SASEGT. The V and J ends lost 3 bases and 1 base respectively, with 9 bases between them. CDR3 coding DNA: TGTGCCAGCAGTGAGAAGGTATGGAACACTGAAGCTTTCTTT. Its protein product is CASSEKVWNTEAFF.

This clonotype was detected ten times or more. The chain links TRBV30 to TRBJ2-2, with D tentatively TRBD1 (5 bases). V was shortened by 1 base and J by 5 bases, with 11 bases between the two germline ends. Germline CDR1 GTSNPN, CDR2 SVGIG (reference sequence). The CDR3 totals 14 residues. The CDR3 region is CAWSEGALTGELFF. The CDR3 DNA reads as TGTGCCTGGAGTGAAGGGGCGCTTACCGGGGAGCTGTTTTTT.

This clonotype was counted between two and nine times. The chain carries TRBV15 and TRBJ2-7, with D unresolved. Trimming shortened V by 5 bases and J by 1 base, and 18 bases separated the two germline ends. Germline CDR1 reads LNHNV; CDR2 reads YYDKDF (reference sequence). The CDR3 length is 16 residues. The CDR3 DNA reads as TGTGCCACCAGCCGCGTCCTGACGGGTTTTTCCTACGAGCAGTACTTC. Encoded protein: CATSRVLTGFSYEQYF.

This clonotype was detected once. The chain is built from TRBV20-1 and TRBJ1-6, with 12 nucleotides matching TRBD1. Trimming removed 5 bases from V and 9 bases from J; junction bases left unmatched: 8. The CDR3 loop spans 15 amino acids. Germline assignment: CDR1 DFQATT and CDR2 SNEGSKA (reference sequence). The DNA for the CDR3 is TGCAGTGCTGAGAGGGACAGGGGGCTTATTTCACCCCTCCACTTT. This translates into CSAERDRGLISPLHF.

This clonotype is medium-sized by share. In DNA form, the CDR3 reads TGTGCCAGCAGCCTTCATAGCGGGGGAGGTGAGCAGTTCTTC. Residues: CASSLHSGGGEQFF. This chain connects TRBV11-3 to TRBJ2-1, with 9 positions matching TRBD2. There are 14 residues in the CDR3. With V trimmed by 5 bases and J by 9 bases, 8 bases remained unmatched. Germline V lookup: CDR1 SGHNT, CDR2 YENEEA.

This clonotype appeared a few times. This sequence joins TRBV6-2 or TRBV6-3 and TRBJ1-5, with TRBD1 as a possible D gene (5 bases). CDR3 length equals 14 residues. Germline V lookup: CDR1 MNHEY, CDR2 SVGEGT. Trimming removed 5 bases at V and 4 bases at J, with 12 bases between. The CDR3 protein is CASSHGGGNQPQHF. The CDR3, as DNA: TGTGCCAGCAGTCACGGCGGGGGTAATCAGCCCCAGCATTTT.

This clonotype is categorized as medium-sized. The J gene is TRBJ2-6, the V gene TRBV19; D remains ambiguous. Per germline, CDR1 LNHDA and CDR2 SQIVND (reference sequence). Trimming shortened V by 1 base and J by 0 bases, and 10 bases separated the two germline ends. This CDR3 has 17 residues. This CDR3 is CASSIVGGRSGANVLTF. Written as DNA, the CDR3 is TGTGCCAGTAGTATAGTTGGTGGCCGCTCTGGGGCCAACGTCCTGACTTTC.

By share, this clonotype ranks as medium-sized (0.01 to 0.1%). The rearrangement links TRBV30 to TRBJ1-2; 7 nucleotides match TRBD1. The CDR3 runs 13 residues. The ends lost 3 bases at V and 4 bases at J; junction bases unmatched: 5. Germline assignment: CDR1 GTSNPN and CDR2 SVGIG (reference sequence). CDR3 in DNA: TGTGCCTGGAGGGAGGGGGCTGGCTATGGCTACACCTTC. It yields the protein CAWREGAGYGYTF.

The chain is built from TRBV6-5 and TRBJ2-7; D uncertain. There are 13 residues in the CDR3. Germline V gene data show CDR1 as MNHEY and CDR2 as SVGAGI. V was clipped by 7 bases and J by 12 bases, with 22 bases between them. In nucleotides, the CDR3 is TGTGCCAGCACCGCCCCCGGGTCCCCCTTTAGGTACTTC. This sequence encodes CASTAPGSPFRYF.

The chain recombines TRBV30 with TRBJ1-2; D call uncertain. The CDR3 loop spans 11 amino acids. Germline CDR1 and CDR2: GTSNPN and SVGIG (reference sequence). Trimming left V 0 bases short and J 8 bases short, with 7 bases between. The CDR3 nucleotides are TGTGCCTGGAGTGTTAGGATGGGCTACACCTTC. Residues: CAWSVRMGYTF.